The present T cell receptor beta chain was sequenced within a study of CD8+ T cells in alopecia areata. Study in general: Patients received oral tofacitinib, 5 to 10 mg twice daily, for moderate-to-severe alopecia areata. Overall study results and limits: Compared with normal scalp, lesional scalp had higher clonality and more expanded CD8+ clones.

The CDR3 totals 14 residues. V was pared by 0 bases and J by 4 bases, with 7 bases between. Germline V gene sequence: CDR1 SGHRS, CDR2 YFSETQ. Comment on this clone: Its antigen is not known.

As part of sample collection, lesional scalp punch biopsies and peripheral blood were taken from alopecia areata patients. Following extraction, RNA underwent reverse transcription to cDNA, which served as the sequencing template. Here immunoSEQ multiplex PCR was the method, and the copy in TCRdb shows in-frame clones only, minus some. In the table there are under 15,000 clones, more than 50% of which are singletons. Sequenced sample: skin. The sequence was obtained from a human donor with alopecia areata. This sequence joins TRBV5-1 and TRBJ1-4; no reliable D call. The CDR3 DNA follows: TGCGCCAGCAGCTTGGTGCCAGTTAATGAAAAACTGTTTTTT. Protein sequence: CASSLVPVNEKLFF.